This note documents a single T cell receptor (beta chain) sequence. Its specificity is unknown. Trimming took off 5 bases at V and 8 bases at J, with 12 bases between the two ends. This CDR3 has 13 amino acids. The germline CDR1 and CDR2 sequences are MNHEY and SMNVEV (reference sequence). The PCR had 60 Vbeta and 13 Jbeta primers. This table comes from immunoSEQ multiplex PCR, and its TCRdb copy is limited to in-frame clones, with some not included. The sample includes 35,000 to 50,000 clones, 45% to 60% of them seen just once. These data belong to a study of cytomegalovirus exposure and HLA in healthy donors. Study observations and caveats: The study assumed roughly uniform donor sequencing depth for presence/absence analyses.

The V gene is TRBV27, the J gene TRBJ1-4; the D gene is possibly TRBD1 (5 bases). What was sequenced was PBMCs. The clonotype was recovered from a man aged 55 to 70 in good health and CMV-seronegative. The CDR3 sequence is CASSGRWGEKLFF. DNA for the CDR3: TGTGCCAGCAGTGGGCGGTGGGGCGAAAAACTGTTTTTT.